This TCR beta chain was recorded in a study of blood T cell repertoires in COVID-19. Only in-frame clones appear in the TCRdb table, and some are missing; sequencing was by immunoSEQ multiplex PCR. The sample lists about 170,000 clones, approximately 86% occurring once. The length of the CDR3 is 16 residues. Per germline, CDR1 SQVTM and CDR2 ANQGSEA. Trimming took off 4 bases at V and 1 base at J, with 17 bases between the two ends. This sequence originates from a woman at least 80 years old with COVID-19, enrolled during active disease. The V call is TRBV29-1, the J call TRBJ2-1, with D tentatively TRBD2 (7 bases). Sequencing was done on a sample of peripheral blood. The CDR3 here is CSVALGGARSYNEQFF. CDR3 DNA sequence: TGCAGCGTTGCCCTTGGGGGGGCCCGGTCCTACAATGAGCAGTTCTTC.